The 19 T cell receptor beta chains in this list originate from one sample, sequenced in a study of blood T cell repertoires in COVID-19. Sequencing was performed with immunoSEQ multiplex PCR; in TCRdb, only in-frame clones are kept and a portion is missing. The table records about 290,000 clones, under 90% of them present only once. Input material: peripheral blood. These receptors were taken from a woman younger than 45 with COVID-19, enrolled during active disease.

V is TRBV6-5 and J is TRBJ1-1; weak D call: TRBD1 (5 bases). Trimming removed 0 bases from V and 10 bases from J, with 15 bases in between. Germline V gene lookup returns CDR1 MNHEY and CDR2 SVGAGI. The CDR3 contains 14 residues. The CDR3: CASSYSTQGRGAFF. The CDR3 DNA follows: TGTGCCAGCAGTTACTCGACTCAGGGCCGCGGAGCTTTCTTT.

The J gene is TRBJ2-6, the V gene TRBV13; a weak D match, TRBD1 (6 bases). Per the germline V gene, CDR1 is PRHDT and CDR2 is FYEKMQ (reference sequence). The CDR3 runs to 18 residues. Trimming took off 4 bases at V and 0 bases at J, with 16 bases between the two ends. The CDR3 region has the DNA TGTGCCAGCAGCTCTTACGGACAGCTTCACTCTGGGGCCAACGTCCTGACTTTC. This sequence encodes CASSSYGQLHSGANVLTF.

J is TRBJ1-1 and V is TRBV3-1 (or the pseudogene TRBV3-2), with D hard to call. Germline values: CDR1 LGHDT, CDR2 YNNKEL (reference sequence). CDR3 length: 13 amino acids. V was trimmed by 2 bases and J by 7 bases, leaving 11 bases between them. This CDR3 is CASSQLGGDEAFF. The CDR3 DNA is TGTGCCAGCAGCCAACTTGGCGGGGATGAAGCTTTCTTT.

The V and J genes are TRBV5-1 and TRBJ1-2, with D perhaps matching TRBD1 (5 bases). Trimming pared 7 bases from V and 7 bases from J, leaving 11 bases between. CDR1 SGHRS and CDR2 YFSETQ come from the germline V gene. This CDR3 region has 11 residues. The CDR3 nucleotides read TGCGCCAGCGCCGCCGGGGGTGGCTACACCTTC. Its translation: CASAAGGGYTF.

The genes are TRBV30 and TRBJ2-1; weak D call: TRBD1 (6 bases). Trimming stripped 4 bases from V and 10 bases from J, with 20 bases between. CDR1 and CDR2 from the germline V gene are GTSNPN and SVGIG (reference sequence). The CDR3 contains 14 residues. CDR3 sequence (DNA): TGTGCCTGGATAGGGCTAGCCGGGGACATGGAGCAGTTCTTC. Its translation is CAWIGLAGDMEQFF.

The chain links TRBV4-1 to TRBJ1-2; possibly TRBD1 for D (6 bases). CDR3 length equals 13 residues. The germline CDR1 and CDR2 sequences are MGHRA and YSYEKL. V was clipped by 6 bases and J by 1 base, with 9 bases between them. CDR3 protein: CASRKQGNYGYTF. Here the CDR3 DNA reads TGCGCCAGCAGAAAACAGGGTAACTATGGCTACACCTTC.

The DNA of the CDR3 is TGCGCCAGCAGTACTACAGGGTCCTACGAGCAGTACTTC. Protein: CASSTTGSYEQYF. The chain joins TRBV4-1 to TRBJ2-7, with D perhaps matching TRBD1 (6 bases). With 6 bases removed from V and 1 base from J, the gap between germline ends came to 10 bases. The CDR3 is 13 amino acids. Germline-derived CDR1 and CDR2 are MGHRA and YSYEKL.

This clone was detected once. The J gene is TRBJ2-7, the V gene TRBV5-1, with 7 bases fitting TRBD2. V was clipped by 3 bases and J by 12 bases; unmatched bases: 12. Germline V gives CDR1 SGHRS, CDR2 YFSETQ. The CDR3 has 13 amino acids. The CDR3, as DNA: TGCGCCAGCAGCTGGGGGGGTGAATTATTGGTGTACTTC. It encodes CASSWGGELLVYF. Combining the CDR3 with reference TRBV5-1 and TRBJ2-7 gives the whole variable domain KAGVTQTPRYLIKTRGQQVTLSCSPISGHRSVSWYQQTPGQGLQFLFEYFSETQRNKGNFPGRFSGRQFSNSRSEMNVSTLELGDSALYLCASSWGGELLVYFGPGTRLTVT.

The genes are TRBV6-5 and TRBJ1-3, with D possibly being TRBD1 (5 bases). Germline values: CDR1 MNHEY, CDR2 SVGAGI. The CDR3 spans 15 residues. The germline V and J ends were trimmed by 0 bases and 4 bases, with 10 bases remaining between them. CDR3 region: CASSYSIRQGNTIYF. CDR3 DNA sequence: TGTGCCAGCAGTTACTCAATTAGACAGGGAAACACCATATATTTT.

The chain carries TRBV27 and TRBJ2-1; 7 positions match TRBD2. V shed 2 bases and J 3 bases; nucleotides not matched to a gene: 4. CDR3 length equals 15 residues. Germline CDR1 reads MNHEY; CDR2 reads SMNVEV (reference sequence). CDR3 DNA: TGTGCCAGCAGTTTAGCGGGGGTTAACTACAATGAGCAGTTCTTC. Encoded protein: CASSLAGVNYNEQFF.

This clone appeared once. The J gene is TRBJ2-6, the V gene TRBV4-1, with TRBD1 matching 10 bases. Per the germline V gene, CDR1 is MGHRA and CDR2 is YSYEKL. Trimming removed 4 bases from V and 1 base from J; junction bases left unmatched: 7. CDR3 size: 18 residues. This CDR3 is CASSLPRQGASGANVLTF. The CDR3 nucleotides are TGCGCCAGCAGCCTCCCGCGACAGGGGGCTTCTGGGGCCAACGTCCTGACTTTC.

The V call is TRBV5-5, the J call TRBJ2-1; 7 bases map to TRBD1. The CDR3 loop spans 15 amino acids. V was clipped by 3 bases and J by 4 bases; unmatched bases: 7. Germline assignment: CDR1 SGHKS and CDR2 YYEKEE (reference sequence). The DNA of the CDR3 is TGTGCCAGCAGCTCCCGGGACAGCGTTTACAATGAGCAGTTCTTC. This sequence encodes CASSSRDSVYNEQFF.

The rearrangement uses TRBV19 and TRBJ2-1; TRBD1 matches 8 bases. From germline, CDR1 is LNHDA and CDR2 SQIVND (reference sequence). Trimming at V came to 4 bases and at J to 4 bases, leaving 12 bases not matched to a gene. This CDR3 contains 17 residues. This CDR3 reads CASSNHHDRGGYNEQFF. Here the CDR3 DNA reads TGTGCCAGTAGTAACCACCACGACAGGGGTGGTTACAATGAGCAGTTCTTC.

The chain recombines TRBV27 with TRBJ2-7, with no clear D. Germline loops: CDR1 MNHEY, CDR2 SMNVEV (reference sequence). V gave up 5 bases and J gave up 1 base, with 15 bases separating them. The CDR3 spans 15 residues. The CDR3 protein is CASSQSRSFSYEQYF. The CDR3 region has the DNA TGTGCCAGCAGTCAGTCGAGGTCATTTTCCTACGAGCAGTACTTC.

The chain recombines TRBV28 with TRBJ2-7, with 7 bases lining up with TRBD1. The CDR3 sequence is 15 residues long. J lost 1 base, V lost 6 bases, and 9 bases had no gene match. The germline gives CDR1 MDHEN, CDR2 SYDVKM. The CDR3 protein is CASSPSEGASYEQYF. The CDR3 DNA sequence: TGTGCCAGCAGCCCCTCCGAGGGGGCATCCTACGAGCAGTACTTC.

The chain employs TRBV30 and TRBJ1-2, with TRBD1 identical over 8 bases. The germline gives CDR1 GTSNPN, CDR2 SVGIG (reference sequence). Unmatched junction bases numbered 7, after V lost 0 bases and J lost 7 bases. This CDR3 comprises 14 residues. CDR3 in amino acids: CAWSVSRTGGGYTF. DNA of the CDR3: TGTGCCTGGAGTGTTTCGCGTACAGGGGGTGGCTACACCTTC.

CDR3 sequence (DNA): TGTGCCAGCAGCATCGGGACTAGCGGGGGGTATGGGCAGTTCTTC. Its translation: CASSIGTSGGYGQFF. The J gene is TRBJ2-1, the V gene TRBV11-2; 15 bases agree with TRBD2. CDR3 length: 15 amino acids. Germline CDR1 and CDR2: SGHAT and FQNNGV. The V segment lost 5 bases and the J segment 12 bases; nucleotides outside the gene matches: 8.

The chain carries TRBV19 and TRBJ1-5; 7 nucleotides line up with TRBD1. Germline values: CDR1 LNHDA, CDR2 SQIVND (reference sequence). The CDR3 has 15 residues. The junction had 9 bases not matched to a gene; V was cut back by 3 bases and J by 7 bases. CDR3 bases: TGTGCCAGTAGTATCACCGCCACAGGGGTCCAGCCCCAGCATTTT. Translated, it gives CASSITATGVQPQHF.

The chain recombines TRBV29-1 with TRBJ1-2; 7 bases match TRBD1. CDR1 and CDR2 (germline): SQVTM, ANQGSEA. The CDR3 is 12 residues long. The ends lost 6 bases at V and 3 bases at J; junction bases unmatched: 4. The CDR3 protein is CSVIDRDYGYTF. DNA of the CDR3: TGCAGCGTAATCGACAGGGACTATGGCTACACCTTC.